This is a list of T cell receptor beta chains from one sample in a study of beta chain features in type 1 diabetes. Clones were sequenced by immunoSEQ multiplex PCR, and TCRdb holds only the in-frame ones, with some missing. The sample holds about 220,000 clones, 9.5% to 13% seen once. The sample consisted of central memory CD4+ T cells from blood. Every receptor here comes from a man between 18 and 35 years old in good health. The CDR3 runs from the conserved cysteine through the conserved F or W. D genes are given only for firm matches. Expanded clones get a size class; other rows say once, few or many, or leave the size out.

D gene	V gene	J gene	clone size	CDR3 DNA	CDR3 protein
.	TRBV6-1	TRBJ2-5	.	TGTGCCAGCAGTGAACCTGGACTGAAACAAGAGACCCAGTACTTC	CASSEPGLKQETQYF
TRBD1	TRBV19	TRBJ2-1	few	TGTGCCAGCCGGACAGGCGGGTACAATGAGCAGTTCTTC	CASRTGGYNEQFF
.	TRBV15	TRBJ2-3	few	TGTGCCACCAGCAGCCGCAGGGGCGGAGATACGCAGTATTTT	CATSSRRGGDTQYF
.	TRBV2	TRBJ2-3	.	TGTGCCAGCAGTGATTTGGATAGACAGTATTTT	CASSDLDRQYF
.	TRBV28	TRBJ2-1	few	TGTGCCAGCAGTTTCAGCGGAGGGGAAAGCATTGAGCAGTTCTTC	CASSFSGGESIEQFF
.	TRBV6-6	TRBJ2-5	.	TGTGCCAGCAGTTACACAGGAGGGTCGGAGACCCAGTACTTC	CASSYTGGSETQYF
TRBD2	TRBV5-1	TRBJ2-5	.	TGCGCCAGCAGCCCGAGGGCTAGCGGGAGAGAGACCCAGTACTTC	CASSPRASGRETQYF
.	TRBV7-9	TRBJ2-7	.	TGTGCCAGCAGCTTAGTCCGGGCCGAGCAGTACTTC	CASSLVRAEQYF
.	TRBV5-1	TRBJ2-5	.	TGTGCCAGCACCCCCCCCGGGCGGGAGACCCAGTACTTC	CASTPPGRETQYF
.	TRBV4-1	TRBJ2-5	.	TGCGCCAGCAGCCGCGTCCCCGCGGAGACCCAGTACTTC	CASSRVPAETQYF
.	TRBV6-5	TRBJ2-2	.	TGTGCCAGCAGTTCCCCCGCCTCGGGGGACGGGGAGCTGTTTTTT	CASSSPASGDGELFF
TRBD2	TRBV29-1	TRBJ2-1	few	TGCAGCGTGAGGGGACTAGCGGAATACAATGAGCAGTTCTTC	CSVRGLAEYNEQFF
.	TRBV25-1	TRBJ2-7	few	TGTGCCAGCAGTGACCAGCCCTACGAGCAGTACTTC	CASSDQPYEQYF
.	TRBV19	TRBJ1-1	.	TGTGCCAGTATGGGGGCGAAGGCTGAAGCTTTCTTT	CASMGAKAEAFF
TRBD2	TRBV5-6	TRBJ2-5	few	TGTGCCAGCAGCTTCGGGAGGGTGAGGGTCACGGAGACCCAGTACTTC	CASSFGRVRVTETQYF
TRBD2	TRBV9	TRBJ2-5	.	TGTGCCAGCAGCGTAGGAGCGGGAGATGGGGAGACCCAGTACTTC	CASSVGAGDGETQYF
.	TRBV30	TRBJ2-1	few	TGTGCCGGGACGGCCTCGACGTGGGAGCAGTTCTTC	CAGTASTWEQFF
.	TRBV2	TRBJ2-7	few	TGTGCCAGCTCCCCGGAGTACTACGAGCAGTACTTC	CASSPEYYEQYF
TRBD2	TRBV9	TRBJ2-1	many	TGTGCCAGCGCGCCCACCGGGAGGCTAAACAATGAGCAGTTCTTC	CASAPTGRLNNEQFF
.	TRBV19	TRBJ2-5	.	TGTGCCCGGCGTAGAGGCCCTAGTCCGGTTCAAGAGACCCAGTACTTC	CARRRGPSPVQETQYF
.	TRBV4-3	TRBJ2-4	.	TGCGCCAGCAGCCAAGATCGGAGAAACATTCAGTACTTC	CASSQDRRNIQYF
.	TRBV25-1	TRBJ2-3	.	TGTGCCAGCAGTGGAACGGGAGCCCTGGCAGATACGCAGTATTTT	CASSGTGALADTQYF
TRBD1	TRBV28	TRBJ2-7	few	TGTGCCAGCGGGCCGGGACAGGGGCCCGAGCAGTACTTC	CASGPGQGPEQYF
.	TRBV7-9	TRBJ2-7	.	TGTGCCAGCAGCAGGGGTACCTACGAGCAGTACTTC	CASSRGTYEQYF
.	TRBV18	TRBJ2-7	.	TGTGCCAGCTCATCCGAGTCCTACGAGCAGTACTTC	CASSSESYEQYF
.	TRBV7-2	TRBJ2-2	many	TGTGCCAGCAGCAACAGCGGTAGATCGAACACCGGGGAGCTGTTTTTT	CASSNSGRSNTGELFF
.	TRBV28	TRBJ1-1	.	TGTGCCAGCAGGTGGAACACTGAAGCTTTCTTT	CASRWNTEAFF
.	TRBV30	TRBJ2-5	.	TGTGCCTGGAGAGTCGGGGAGACCCAGTACTTC	CAWRVGETQYF
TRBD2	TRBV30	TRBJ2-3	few	TGTGCCTGGAGTGTACACGCGGGAGGGGTTACAGATACGCAGTATTTT	CAWSVHAGGVTDTQYF
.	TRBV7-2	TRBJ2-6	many	TGTGCCAGCAGCTTTTCGGGGGACGGGGCCAACGTCCTGACTTTC	CASSFSGDGANVLTF
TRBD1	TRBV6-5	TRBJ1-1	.	TGTGCCAGCAGTTCGACCTCAAGACAGGGTACTGAAGCTTTCTTT	CASSSTSRQGTEAFF
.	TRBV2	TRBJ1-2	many	TGTGCCAGCAGTGAAGCGGCCTATGGCTACACCTTC	CASSEAAYGYTF
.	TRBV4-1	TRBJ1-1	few	TGCGCCAGCAGCCAAGATGTCCGGGTCGTGAACACTGAAGCTTTCTTT	CASSQDVRVVNTEAFF
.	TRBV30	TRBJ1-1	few	TGTGCCTGGAATGGACAGCCAAACACTGAAGCTTTCTTT	CAWNGQPNTEAFF
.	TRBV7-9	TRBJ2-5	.	TGTGCCAGCAGCTTACACCCGGGGGAGACCCAGTACTTC	CASSLHPGETQYF
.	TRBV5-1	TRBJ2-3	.	TGCGCCAGCAGCTTCTCTAGCGCCCTCACAGATACGCAGTATTTT	CASSFSSALTDTQYF
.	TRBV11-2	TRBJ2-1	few	TGTGCCAGCAGCTTAGTTAGGGGAGGAAATGAGCAGTTCTTC	CASSLVRGGNEQFF
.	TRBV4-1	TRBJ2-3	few	TGCGCCAGCAGCCAAGGAGCCGGACAGTCTAGCACAGATACGCAGTATTTT	CASSQGAGQSSTDTQYF
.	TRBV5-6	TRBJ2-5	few	TGTGCCAGCAGCTGGGCGCGAGGCCAAGAGACCCAGTACTTC	CASSWARGQETQYF
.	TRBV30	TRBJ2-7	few	TGTGCCTGGATCCGAAGATCAGGGCGCTACGAGCAGTACTTC	CAWIRRSGRYEQYF
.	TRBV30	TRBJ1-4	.	TGTGCCTGGAGCTATACTGACCGGTTTATGAATGAAAAACTGTTTTTT	CAWSYTDRFMNEKLFF
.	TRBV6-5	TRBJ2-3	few	TGTGCCAGCAGCTTGGACTGGCGCACAGATACGCAGTATTTT	CASSLDWRTDTQYF
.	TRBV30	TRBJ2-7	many	TGTGCCTGGTTCGGTCGGGGCTCCTACGAGCAGTACTTC	CAWFGRGSYEQYF
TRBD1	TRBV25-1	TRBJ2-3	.	TGTGCCAGCAGCGAACAGGGGGAGACTAGCACAGATACGCAGTATTTT	CASSEQGETSTDTQYF
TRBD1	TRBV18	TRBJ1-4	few	TGTGCCAGCTCACCAAATTCGGCCGGACAGGGGCATGAAAAACTGTTTTTT	CASSPNSAGQGHEKLFF
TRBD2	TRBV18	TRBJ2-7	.	TGTGCCAGCTCCCCGGGGACTAACTCCTACGAGCAGTACTTC	CASSPGTNSYEQYF
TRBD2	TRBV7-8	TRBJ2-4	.	TGTGCCAGCAGCCCCGGACTAGCGGGAGTCACGAACATTCAGTACTTC	CASSPGLAGVTNIQYF
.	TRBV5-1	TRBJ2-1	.	TGCGCCAGCAGCTTGGAACGCACCAACAATGAGCAGTTCTTC	CASSLERTNNEQFF
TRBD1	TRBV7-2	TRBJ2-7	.	TGTGCCAGCAGCTTCTCGGGACAGGGCTTGTACGAGCAGTACTTC	CASSFSGQGLYEQYF
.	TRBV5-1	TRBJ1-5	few	TGCGCCAGCAGCCTGGGGCCCGAGGGCAATCAGCCCCAGCATTTT	CASSLGPEGNQPQHF
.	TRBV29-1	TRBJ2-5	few	TGCAGCGTTCCGGCGTGGTACCAAGAGACCCAGTACTTC	CSVPAWYQETQYF
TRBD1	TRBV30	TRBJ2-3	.	TGTGCCGGAAGGGGGCCGGGCACAGATACGCAGTATTTT	CAGRGPGTDTQYF
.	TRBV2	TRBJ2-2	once	TGTGCCAGCAGGCCCCTAGTCGGGGAGCTGTTTTTT	CASRPLVGELFF
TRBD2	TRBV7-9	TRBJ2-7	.	TGTGCCAGCAGCTTGACCGGGACTAGCGACGAGCAGTACTTC	CASSLTGTSDEQYF
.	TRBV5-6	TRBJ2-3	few	TGTGCCAGCAGCTTCTCCCGATCAGATACGCAGTATTTT	CASSFSRSDTQYF
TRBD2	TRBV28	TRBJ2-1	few	TGTGCCAGCAGTCGACTAGCGCTTACGGACAATGAGCAGTTCTTC	CASSRLALTDNEQFF
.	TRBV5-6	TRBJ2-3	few	TGTGCCAGCAGCTTGGAGGGGCCGCCAGATACGCAGTATTTT	CASSLEGPPDTQYF
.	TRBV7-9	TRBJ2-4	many	TGTGCCAGCAGCTTAGCTAGCGGTGCCAAAAACATTCAGTACTTC	CASSLASGAKNIQYF